This TCR beta chain was sequenced in a study of cytomegalovirus exposure and HLA in healthy donors. Trimming shortened V by 0 bases and J by 2 bases, and 16 bases separated the two germline ends. The CDR3 extends over 17 amino acids. Germline V gene lookup returns CDR1 MGHRA and CDR2 YSYEKL. Researchers ran the PCR with 60 Vbeta and 13 Jbeta primers. Measured with immunoSEQ multiplex PCR; TCRdb has only the in-frame clones, and not every one. The table shows 68,000 or so clones, with around 80% occurring only once. This chain links TRBV4-1 with TRBJ2-5, with a weak D call TRBD1 (6 bases). The sequenced sample consisted of PBMCs. The TCR originated in a woman in her twenties or thirties in good health and CMV-seronegative. This chain's CDR3 is CASSQDQGTARQETQYF. The CDR3 nucleotides read TGCGCCAGCAGCCAAGATCAGGGGACGGCGCGGCAAGAGACCCAGTACTTC.